The rows below give T cell receptor beta chains drawn from one sample of a study of blood T cell repertoires in COVID-19. Sequencing was performed with immunoSEQ multiplex PCR; in TCRdb, only in-frame clones are kept and a portion is missing. The sample consists of 130,000 to 150,000 clones, roughly four fifths of them appearing once. Sequencing input: PBMCs or T cells enriched from blood (not recorded which). The receptors were gathered from a man aged 50 or older who had recovered from COVID-19. CDR3s include the opening cysteine and the closing phenylalanine or tryptophan. Fields, in order: D gene, V gene, J gene, clone size, CDR3 DNA, CDR3 protein. A D gene is named only where the DNA matches it firmly. Rows give clone size only sometimes, using once, few, many, or a class for an expanded clone.

d_gene: TRBD1; v_gene: TRBV11-3; j_gene: TRBJ1-2; abundance: .; CDR3nt: TGTGCCAGCAGTCCGGGACAGAGAAACTATGGCTACACCTTC; CDR3aa: CASSPGQRNYGYTF
d_gene: .; v_gene: TRBV9; j_gene: TRBJ1-2; abundance: once; CDR3nt: TGTGCCAGCAGCGGAACCCGGTCGTGGTCGTTGGATGGCTACACCTTC; CDR3aa: CASSGTRSWSLDGYTF
d_gene: .; v_gene: TRBV12-3/TRBV12-4; j_gene: TRBJ1-1; abundance: .; CDR3nt: TGTGCCAGCAGGACTGACACGGGATGGGAAGCTTTCTTT; CDR3aa: CASRTDTGWEAFF
d_gene: .; v_gene: TRBV2; j_gene: TRBJ1-2; abundance: once; CDR3nt: TGTGCCAGCATCAGATTAGCGGGGGCCTATGGCTACACCTTC; CDR3aa: CASIRLAGAYGYTF
d_gene: .; v_gene: TRBV10-1; j_gene: TRBJ1-1; abundance: .; CDR3nt: TGCGCCAGCAGTGAGTCTTTTCTTTTTGGGCAGGGGAAGAAATACACTGAAGCTTTCTTT; CDR3aa: CASSESFLFGQGKKYTEAFF
d_gene: TRBD1; v_gene: TRBV5-5; j_gene: TRBJ2-7; abundance: .; CDR3nt: TGTGCCAGCAGCTTCAGGACAGGGGTACGCTACGAGCAGTACTTC; CDR3aa: CASSFRTGVRYEQYF
d_gene: TRBD1; v_gene: TRBV5-1; j_gene: TRBJ2-1; abundance: .; CDR3nt: TGCGCCAGCAGCGAGGGGACAGGGGGCAATGAGCAGTTCTTC; CDR3aa: CASSEGTGGNEQFF
d_gene: .; v_gene: TRBV7-2; j_gene: TRBJ2-3; abundance: many; CDR3nt: TGTGCCAGCAGCTTAGTAGCGGGCACAGATACGCAGTATTTT; CDR3aa: CASSLVAGTDTQYF
d_gene: .; v_gene: TRBV20-1; j_gene: TRBJ1-1; abundance: .; CDR3nt: TGCGGTACCGGGGTGAACACTGAAGCTTTCTTT; CDR3aa: CGTGVNTEAFF
d_gene: .; v_gene: TRBV4-3; j_gene: TRBJ2-4; abundance: few; CDR3nt: TGCGCCAGCAGCCAAGAACTCTATCTGGTGCGGGGGCCGGAAGGAACTCAGTACTTC; CDR3aa: CASSQELYLVRGPEGTQYF
d_gene: .; v_gene: TRBV7-9; j_gene: TRBJ2-5; abundance: .; CDR3nt: TGTGCCAGCAGCTTATTCAGGGATTTTTTCCAAGAGACCCAGTACTTC; CDR3aa: CASSLFRDFFQETQYF
d_gene: .; v_gene: TRBV5-1; j_gene: TRBJ2-2; abundance: once; CDR3nt: TGCGCCAGCAGCTTAACAGGGGAGGTGCGGACCGGGGAGCTGTTTTTT; CDR3aa: CASSLTGEVRTGELFF
d_gene: .; v_gene: TRBV12-3/TRBV12-4; j_gene: TRBJ2-5; abundance: .; CDR3nt: TGTGCCAGCAGCCTAATCCAAGAGACCCAGTACTTC; CDR3aa: CASSLIQETQYF
d_gene: .; v_gene: TRBV4-3; j_gene: TRBJ1-1; abundance: few; CDR3nt: TGCGCCAGCAGCCAAGATCGGGGGGACGGAGCTTTCTTT; CDR3aa: CASSQDRGDGAFF
d_gene: TRBD1; v_gene: TRBV28; j_gene: TRBJ1-2; abundance: .; CDR3nt: TGTGCCAGCAGCTGGGGGACAGAGCCATATGGCTACACCTTC; CDR3aa: CASSWGTEPYGYTF
d_gene: TRBD1; v_gene: TRBV20-1; j_gene: TRBJ2-7; abundance: .; CDR3nt: TGCAGTGCTAGTGGCGGGCAGGGGGCATCCTACGAGCAGTACTTC; CDR3aa: CSASGGQGASYEQYF
d_gene: TRBD1; v_gene: TRBV7-2; j_gene: TRBJ2-7; abundance: .; CDR3nt: TGTGCCAGCAGTCCGCCGGGACAGGGGACCTACGAGCAGTACTTC; CDR3aa: CASSPPGQGTYEQYF
d_gene: TRBD1; v_gene: TRBV11-2; j_gene: TRBJ1-5; abundance: .; CDR3nt: TGTGCCAGCAGCTCCGGGACAGGGGCTCAGCCCCAGCATTTT; CDR3aa: CASSSGTGAQPQHF
d_gene: .; v_gene: TRBV7-3; j_gene: TRBJ2-1; abundance: .; CDR3nt: TGTGCCAGCAGCCCCGGGGGTAGCAATGAGCAGTTCTTC; CDR3aa: CASSPGGSNEQFF
d_gene: .; v_gene: TRBV5-1; j_gene: TRBJ1-2; abundance: few; CDR3nt: TGCGCCAGCAGCTCGGAGATAGGGACGGGAGACTATGGCTACACCTTC; CDR3aa: CASSSEIGTGDYGYTF
d_gene: .; v_gene: TRBV18; j_gene: TRBJ1-1; abundance: .; CDR3nt: TGTGCCAGCTCACCGTACGGGGAAGGACGGGCGAACACTGAAGCTTTCTTT; CDR3aa: CASSPYGEGRANTEAFF
d_gene: .; v_gene: TRBV19; j_gene: TRBJ2-7; abundance: .; CDR3nt: TGTGCCAGTAGTATACAGGCAGGCAGTCCCTACGAGCAGTACTTC; CDR3aa: CASSIQAGSPYEQYF
d_gene: TRBD1; v_gene: TRBV10-2; j_gene: TRBJ2-2; abundance: .; CDR3nt: TGCGCCAGCAGTGAGAGGGGACAGGGTCGGACCGGGGAGCTGTTTTTT; CDR3aa: CASSERGQGRTGELFF
d_gene: TRBD1; v_gene: TRBV5-1; j_gene: TRBJ1-6; abundance: .; CDR3nt: TGCGCCAGCAGCTTGGTCGGGACAGGGGTTTCACCCCTCCACTTT; CDR3aa: CASSLVGTGVSPLHF
d_gene: TRBD1; v_gene: TRBV29-1; j_gene: TRBJ1-1; abundance: .; CDR3nt: TGCAGCGCCCGGACAGGGGACACTGAAGCTTTCTTT; CDR3aa: CSARTGDTEAFF
d_gene: .; v_gene: TRBV9; j_gene: TRBJ1-5; abundance: .; CDR3nt: TGTGCCAGCAGCGCCCAGGGAGGGCTCAATCAGCCCCAGCATTTT; CDR3aa: CASSAQGGLNQPQHF
d_gene: TRBD1; v_gene: TRBV2; j_gene: TRBJ1-6; abundance: .; CDR3nt: TGTGCCAGCAGTCGGGGGACAGGCGGGAATTCACCCCTCCACTTT; CDR3aa: CASSRGTGGNSPLHF
d_gene: .; v_gene: TRBV19; j_gene: TRBJ2-1; abundance: .; CDR3nt: TGTGCCAGTAGTACCTCCCCCTCCCCAGGATTTTATTACAATGAGCAGTTCTTC; CDR3aa: CASSTSPSPGFYYNEQFF
d_gene: TRBD1; v_gene: TRBV7-8; j_gene: TRBJ2-1; abundance: .; CDR3nt: TGTGCCAGCAGCTTCACAAACAGGGGCAATGAGCAGTTCTTC; CDR3aa: CASSFTNRGNEQFF
d_gene: TRBD1; v_gene: TRBV4-1; j_gene: TRBJ1-3; abundance: .; CDR3nt: TGCGCCAGCAGCCAAGTTGCTGGGGACAGAATACTATTCTCTGGAAACACCATATATTTT; CDR3aa: CASSQVAGDRILFSGNTIYF
d_gene: .; v_gene: TRBV19; j_gene: TRBJ1-5; abundance: few; CDR3nt: TGTGCCAGTAGTATTATCGGTGAATCCAATCAGCCCCAGCATTTT; CDR3aa: CASSIIGESNQPQHF
d_gene: .; v_gene: TRBV2; j_gene: TRBJ2-7; abundance: .; CDR3nt: TGTGCCAGCAGTGAAGACAGCAGATTGTACGAGCAGTACTTC; CDR3aa: CASSEDSRLYEQYF
d_gene: .; v_gene: TRBV5-4; j_gene: TRBJ1-2; abundance: .; CDR3nt: TGTGCCAGCAGCCCCCCCAGTAACTATGGCTACACCTTC; CDR3aa: CASSPPSNYGYTF
d_gene: .; v_gene: TRBV29-1; j_gene: TRBJ2-1; abundance: .; CDR3nt: TGCAGCGTTTTTGACCGACCCGAGGCCTTCTTC; CDR3aa: CSVFDRPEAFF
d_gene: .; v_gene: TRBV6-5; j_gene: TRBJ2-7; abundance: .; CDR3nt: TGTGCCAGCAGCCCCCAGGGGTTTCCCTACGAGCAGTACTTC; CDR3aa: CASSPQGFPYEQYF
d_gene: .; v_gene: TRBV7-2; j_gene: TRBJ2-5; abundance: once; CDR3nt: TGTGCCAGCAGCTCCCCCGCGGGGCAAGAGACCCAGTACTTC; CDR3aa: CASSSPAGQETQYF
d_gene: TRBD1; v_gene: TRBV27; j_gene: TRBJ1-2; abundance: .; CDR3nt: TGTGCCAGCAGTCCCACGACAGGGGGCGGCTATGGCTACACCTTC; CDR3aa: CASSPTTGGGYGYTF
d_gene: TRBD2; v_gene: TRBV7-9; j_gene: TRBJ2-7; abundance: .; CDR3nt: TGTGCCAGCAGCTTAGTTTTTTGGGGGACTAGCAGTTACGAGCAGTACTTC; CDR3aa: CASSLVFWGTSSYEQYF
d_gene: TRBD1; v_gene: TRBV4-1; j_gene: TRBJ1-2; abundance: .; CDR3nt: TGCGCCAGCAGCCATGCCGGGACAGGCTATGGCTACACCTTC; CDR3aa: CASSHAGTGYGYTF
d_gene: .; v_gene: TRBV18; j_gene: TRBJ1-4; abundance: .; CDR3nt: TGTGCCAGCTCACCTGAGTCCATACAGAATGAAAAACTGTTTTTT; CDR3aa: CASSPESIQNEKLFF
d_gene: TRBD1; v_gene: TRBV5-1; j_gene: TRBJ1-3; abundance: .; CDR3nt: TGCGCCAGCAGCCCACTGGGACAGGGCCCTGGAAACACCATATATTTT; CDR3aa: CASSPLGQGPGNTIYF
d_gene: TRBD1; v_gene: TRBV9; j_gene: TRBJ1-4; abundance: .; CDR3nt: TGTGCCAGCAGCGTCGGGACAGAGGCAACTAATGAAAAACTGTTTTTT; CDR3aa: CASSVGTEATNEKLFF
d_gene: TRBD1; v_gene: TRBV10-3; j_gene: TRBJ2-1; abundance: .; CDR3nt: TGTGCCATCAGTGAAGGGAGGACAGGGGACTCGGAGCAGTTCTTC; CDR3aa: CAISEGRTGDSEQFF
d_gene: TRBD1; v_gene: TRBV24-1; j_gene: TRBJ1-4; abundance: .; CDR3nt: TGTGCCACCGGGCCGAGGACAGGGGGTGAAAAACTGTTTTTT; CDR3aa: CATGPRTGGEKLFF
d_gene: TRBD2; v_gene: TRBV6-1; j_gene: TRBJ2-3; abundance: .; CDR3nt: TGTGCCAGCAGCCGACTAGCGGGGGTCCAAGATACGCAGTATTTT; CDR3aa: CASSRLAGVQDTQYF
d_gene: .; v_gene: TRBV5-6; j_gene: TRBJ2-1; abundance: .; CDR3nt: TGTGCCAGCAGTCCGCCGCCAGGGTTGCCCTACAATGAGCAGTTCTTC; CDR3aa: CASSPPPGLPYNEQFF
d_gene: .; v_gene: TRBV28; j_gene: TRBJ2-1; abundance: .; CDR3nt: TGTGCCAGCAGTTTCACTAGCCGGGTCGGGGAGCAGTTCTTC; CDR3aa: CASSFTSRVGEQFF
d_gene: .; v_gene: TRBV10-2; j_gene: TRBJ1-3; abundance: .; CDR3nt: TGCGCCAGCAGTCCGTCAGCGATCGACTCTGGAAACACCATATATTTT; CDR3aa: CASSPSAIDSGNTIYF
d_gene: .; v_gene: TRBV7-3; j_gene: TRBJ1-2; abundance: .; CDR3nt: TGTGCCAGCAGCCAATGGGGGGGCGGTGGCTACACCTTC; CDR3aa: CASSQWGGGGYTF
d_gene: .; v_gene: TRBV12-3/TRBV12-4; j_gene: TRBJ1-4; abundance: .; CDR3nt: TGTGCCAGCAGTTGGGGAGAGGATGAAAAACTGTTTTTT; CDR3aa: CASSWGEDEKLFF
d_gene: TRBD2; v_gene: TRBV7-9; j_gene: TRBJ2-7; abundance: .; CDR3nt: TGTGCCAGCATCCCCTCGCGGGGGTCCTACGAGCAGTACTTC; CDR3aa: CASIPSRGSYEQYF
d_gene: .; v_gene: TRBV29-1; j_gene: TRBJ1-1; abundance: .; CDR3nt: TGCAGCGTGGGGGGGGGAATGAACACTGAAGCTTTCTTT; CDR3aa: CSVGGGMNTEAFF
d_gene: TRBD1; v_gene: TRBV5-1; j_gene: TRBJ1-3; abundance: .; CDR3nt: TGCGCCAGCAGCCCGGACATAGGGGGCGGAAACACCATATATTTT; CDR3aa: CASSPDIGGGNTIYF
d_gene: TRBD1; v_gene: TRBV14; j_gene: TRBJ2-5; abundance: .; CDR3nt: TGTGCCAGCAGCCGACTGGAGACAGGGGAAGAGACCCAGTACTTC; CDR3aa: CASSRLETGEETQYF
d_gene: .; v_gene: TRBV30; j_gene: TRBJ2-5; abundance: .; CDR3nt: TGTGCCTGGAGTTCAGTCGGGGAGACCCAGTACTTC; CDR3aa: CAWSSVGETQYF
d_gene: .; v_gene: TRBV9; j_gene: TRBJ1-1; abundance: .; CDR3nt: TGTGCCAGCAGCGTAGTCCGGGGGAGCACTGAAGCTTTCTTT; CDR3aa: CASSVVRGSTEAFF
d_gene: TRBD1; v_gene: TRBV5-1; j_gene: TRBJ1-1; abundance: .; CDR3nt: TGCGCCAGCAGCTTAGCTGGGGGAAGGACAGGGGCCCGAGGGACTGAAGCTTTCTTT; CDR3aa: CASSLAGGRTGARGTEAFF
d_gene: .; v_gene: TRBV2; j_gene: TRBJ1-2; abundance: .; CDR3nt: TGTGCCAGCAGTGACAGGCAGTCCCCAAATGGCTACACCTTC; CDR3aa: CASSDRQSPNGYTF
d_gene: .; v_gene: TRBV5-1; j_gene: TRBJ2-1; abundance: .; CDR3nt: TGCGCCAGCAGCTTGGCCATCACACCCAATTACAATGAGCAGTTCTTC; CDR3aa: CASSLAITPNYNEQFF